Presented here are 27 T cell receptor beta chains from one specimen sequenced in a study of CD8 T cells in ankylosing spondylitis. MiXCR, run by TCRdb on the 5' RACE reads, gives a single entry per CDR3 protein. The data contain just over 150,000 distinct CDR3 sequences, around 20% of them singletons. The sequencing input was blood, either unsorted or a sorted T cell fraction (not recorded which). These receptors all stem from a male donor with ankylosing spondylitis or in good health (not recorded which).

This clonotype has only a few counts. The chain has TRBV9 and TRBJ2-7, with a possible D match to TRBD2 (6 bases). The V gene lost 4 bases and the J gene lost 4 bases, with 15 bases spanning the gap. CDR1 is SGDLS, CDR2 YYNGEE, per germline. This CDR3 contains 14 residues. CDR3 sequence: CASSSGLPPYEQYF. CDR3 coding DNA: TGTGCCAGCAGCTCGGGACTCCCCCCATACGAGCAGTACTTC.

This clonotype occurred a few times. The genes are TRBV14 and TRBJ2-3; unclear D gene. This CDR3 has 15 amino acids. The V gene's germline CDR1 is SGHDN and CDR2 FVKESK. The V end lost 4 bases, the J end lost 4 bases, and 15 bases lay between the germline ends. CDR3 DNA sequence: TGTGCCAGCAGCCCTGCAGGAACGGGCGCAGATACGCAGTATTTT. It is translated as CASSPAGTGADTQYF.

The chain couples TRBV5-1 to TRBJ2-6, with D perhaps TRBD1 (6 bases). The CDR3 is made up of 18 amino acids. The germline V gene encodes CDR1 SGHRS and CDR2 YFSETQ. Trimming shortened V by 1 base and J by 1 base, and 15 bases separated the two germline ends. The CDR3 protein is CASSLSGDRLSGANVLTF. The CDR3, as DNA: TGCGCCAGCAGCTTGTCAGGGGATAGATTGTCTGGGGCCAACGTCCTGACTTTC.

Remarks on this clonotype: A junction boundary mismatches the germline segment, possibly from a read error. The genes are TRBV20-1 and TRBJ2-3, with TRBD2 matching over 9 bases. CDR3 size: 17 residues. Germline CDR1 and CDR2: DFQATT and SNEGSKA (reference sequence). This chain's CDR3 is CCARDPNLAGVGDTQYF. CDR3 nucleotide sequence: TGCTGTGCTAGAGATCCGAACTTAGCGGGAGTGGGAGATACGCAGTATTTT.

This clonotype occurred a few times. V is TRBV11-2 and J is TRBJ2-1; D not resolved. Between the trimmed V and J ends, which lost 1 base and 5 bases, there was a span of 6 bases. This CDR3 has 13 amino acids. Germline V gives CDR1 SGHAT, CDR2 FQNNGV. The CDR3 region has the DNA TGTGCCAGCAGCTTAGGGGTGAACAATGAGCAGTTCTTC. Translation gives CASSLGVNNEQFF.

This clonotype occurred many times. This chain uses TRBV20-1 with TRBJ2-7, with 7 nucleotides matching TRBD1. CDR3 length: 14 residues. In germline, CDR1 is DFQATT, CDR2 SNEGSKA (reference sequence). With V trimmed by 8 bases and J by 4 bases, 14 bases remained unmatched. The DNA of the CDR3 is TGCAGTATCACCGGGACAGTGACGGGTTACGAGCAGTACTTC. This sequence encodes CSITGTVTGYEQYF.

This clonotype showed up many times. The chain couples TRBV20-1 to TRBJ2-7; possibly TRBD2 for D (6 bases). V was trimmed by 4 bases and J by 4 bases, leaving 17 bases between them. Germline-derived CDR1 and CDR2 are DFQATT and SNEGSKA (reference sequence). This CDR3 has 14 residues. The CDR3 nucleotides read TGCAGTGCTACGGACCGGGACTCGGAATACGAGCAGTACTTC. It is translated as CSATDRDSEYEQYF.

This clonotype occurred many times. The chain links TRBV5-1 to TRBJ2-7; D is tentatively TRBD1 or TRBD2 (5 bases each). CDR1 and CDR2 (germline): SGHRS, YFSETQ. The CDR3 extends over 13 amino acids. Trimming removed 6 bases at V and 2 bases at J, with 12 bases between. The CDR3 is CASMRDATYEQYF. The CDR3 bases are TGCGCCAGCATGAGGGACGCGACCTACGAGCAGTACTTC.

This sequence joins TRBV20-1 and TRBJ2-7, with 8 bases lining up with TRBD2. CDR1 and CDR2 (germline): DFQATT, SNEGSKA (reference sequence). Trimming took 0 bases from V and 4 from J; bases not matched to a gene: 11. The CDR3 contains 16 residues. CDR3 bases: TGCAGTGCTAGAGATTTTCGGGATAGCGGGATATACGAGCAGTACTTC. Amino acid sequence: CSARDFRDSGIYEQYF.

Worth noting for this clonotype: This may come from a read error, since a much larger clone is one base off. J is TRBJ2-3 and V is TRBV7-6; no clear D. This CDR3 spans 14 amino acids. Trimming shortened V by 7 bases and J by 9 bases, and 20 bases separated the two germline ends. Germline-derived CDR1 and CDR2 are SGHVS and FNYEAQ. This chain's CDR3 is CASNRLKMDGTQYF. For the CDR3, the DNA is TGTGCCAGCAACCGTCTGAAAATGGACGGAACGCAGTATTTT. The full variable domain, in which reference TRBV7-6 and TRBJ2-3 provide the parts outside the CDR3, is GAGVSQSPRYKVTKRGQDVALRCDPISGHVSLYWYRQALGQGPEFLTYFNYEAQQDKSGLPNDRFSAERPEGSISTLTIQRTEQRDSAMYRCASNRLKMDGTQYFGPGTRLTVL.

A few counts support this clonotype. This chain links TRBV2 with TRBJ2-2; D is perhaps TRBD1 or TRBD2 (5 bases each). This CDR3 contains 15 residues. Germline V gene lookup returns CDR1 SNHLY and CDR2 FYNNEI. Trimming took 8 bases from V and 1 from J, leaving 14 bases between them. The CDR3 is CASSRGTVNTGELFF. Written as DNA, the CDR3 is TGTGCCAGCTCGCGAGGGACCGTGAACACCGGGGAGCTGTTTTTT. The variable domain in full, with the rest retrieved from reference TRBV2 and TRBJ2-2, is EPEVTQTPSHQVTQMGQEVILRCVPISNHLYFYWYRQILGQKVEFLVSFYNNEISEKSEIFDDQFSVERPDGSNFTLKIRSTKLEDSAMYFCASSRGTVNTGELFFGEGSRLTVL.

This sequence joins TRBV19 and TRBJ2-7; 7 nucleotides line up with TRBD2. Germline-derived CDR1 and CDR2 are LNHDA and SQIVND (reference sequence). J gave up 3 bases and V 6 bases, and 11 bases lay outside the gene matches. This CDR3 comprises 15 residues. The CDR3 is CASSLRSGGVYEQYF. The CDR3, as DNA: TGTGCCAGTAGCCTAAGGTCGGGAGGCGTCTACGAGCAGTACTTC.

Comment on this clonotype: A read error may explain this, as a much larger clone is one base away. This chain joins TRBV20-1 and TRBJ1-2, with D unresolved. Germline V CDR1 and CDR2: DFQATT, SNEGSKA (reference sequence). CDR3 size: 13 residues. V was cut by 7 bases and J by 7 bases, with 19 bases left in between. CDR3 region: CSVPDTRVFGYTF. For the CDR3, the DNA is TGCAGTGTCCCAGATACAAGGGTTTTTGGCTACACCTTC.

Only a few counts were recorded for this clonotype. The chain joins TRBV12-3 or TRBV12-4 to TRBJ1-1; 8 positions agree with TRBD1. V shed 5 bases and J 4 bases; nucleotides not matched to a gene: 6. The CDR3 totals 14 residues. The CDR3 DNA is TGTGCCAGCAGTCCGGAACAGGGGGGCACTGAAGCTTTCTTT. It specifies CASSPEQGGTEAFF.

This clonotype was counted at least ten times. The chain links TRBV10-3 to TRBJ2-7; D might be TRBD1 (6 bases). The CDR3 runs 16 residues. The germline V gene has CDR1 ENHRY and CDR2 SYGVKD. V dropped 4 bases and J dropped 0 bases, with 16 bases sitting between them. The CDR3 DNA follows: TGTGCCATCAGTGCGCTTCTCCGGGACATCTCCTACGAGCAGTACTTC. It codes for CAISALLRDISYEQYF.

The rearrangement links TRBV29-1 to TRBJ2-3; D gene unclear. The CDR3 totals 14 residues. The V end was cut by 4 bases, the J end by 2 bases, with 13 bases between. CDR1 and CDR2 (germline): SQVTM, ANQGSEA. DNA of the CDR3: TGCAGCGTTGTATCAACCGGTAACACAGATACGCAGTATTTT. This sequence encodes CSVVSTGNTDTQYF.

The chain joins TRBV7-2 to TRBJ2-1; a possible D gene is TRBD2 (5 bases). The CDR3 totals 14 residues. V dropped 0 bases and J dropped 9 bases, with 12 bases sitting between them. Germline V lookup: CDR1 SGHTA, CDR2 FQGNSA. CDR3 loop: CASSLALARVEQFF. The CDR3 DNA reads TGTGCCAGCAGCTTAGCCCTAGCTCGGGTTGAGCAGTTCTTC. Looking up the rest from reference TRBV7-2 and TRBJ2-1 gives the full variable domain: GAGVSQSPSNKVTEKGKDVELRCDPISGHTALYWYRQSLGQGLEFLIYFQGNSAPDKSGLPSDRFSAERTGGSVSTLTIQRTQQEDSAVYLCASSLALARVEQFFGPGTRLTVL.

As regards this clonotype: Germline and junction disagree at one end, which may indicate a read error. V gene TRBV15 combines with J gene TRBJ2-7; D is tentatively TRBD1 or TRBD2 (5 bases each). Germline V gene lookup returns CDR1 LNHNV and CDR2 YYDKDF (reference sequence). This CDR3 spans 14 amino acids. Written as DNA, the CDR3 is TGTGCCACCGGCAGAGAGGGGCAGGGAGACGAGCAGTACTTC. Its protein is CATGREGQGDEQYF.

This clonotype was counted only a few times. The gene calls are TRBV6-1 and TRBJ2-2; no definite D call. The CDR3 consists of 14 residues. Trimming removed 8 bases from V and 0 bases from J, with 10 bases in between. Germline lookup yields CDR1 MNHNS and CDR2 SASEGT. For the CDR3, the DNA is TGTGCCAGCTGCCCCGACACGAACACCGGGGAGCTGTTTTTT. Translation gives CASCPDTNTGELFF.

This clonotype was counted between two and nine times. The chain combines TRBV5-1 with TRBJ2-1; 12 bases match TRBD1. CDR3 size: 14 residues. J lost 8 bases, V lost 7 bases, and 7 bases had no gene match. Germline CDR1 SGHRS, CDR2 YFSETQ. The CDR3 loop reads CASRGTGGFDEQFF. The CDR3 nucleotides are TGCGCCAGCCGGGGGACAGGGGGCTTCGATGAGCAGTTCTTC.

This clonotype was seen ten or more times. V gene TRBV10-3 combines with J gene TRBJ1-2, with TRBD1 as a possible D gene (6 bases). Germline V lookup: CDR1 ENHRY, CDR2 SYGVKD. This CDR3 comprises 17 residues. Deletions cut 2 bases from V and 0 bases from J, with 16 bases between. CDR3 DNA: TGTGCCATCAGTGAGGGGACAACGACCTTAGCTAACTATGGCTACACCTTC. Its protein product is CAISEGTTTLANYGYTF.

The chain carries TRBV9 and TRBJ2-7; TRBD1 might be the D (6 bases). CDR3 length equals 15 residues. Germline CDR1 reads SGDLS; CDR2 reads YYNGEE. The ends were cut back, 0 bases at V and 1 base at J, with 11 bases in the middle. In DNA, the CDR3 is TGTGCCAGCAGCGTAGCCTTGGGGGCGTCCTACGAGCAGTACTTC. It translates to CASSVALGASYEQYF.

This clonotype was recorded at least ten times. The V gene is TRBV29-1, the J gene TRBJ2-1; 9 nucleotides align to TRBD2. The CDR3 extends over 15 amino acids. CDR1 and CDR2 from the germline V gene are SQVTM and ANQGSEA. Unmatched junction bases numbered 7, after V lost 0 bases and J lost 7 bases. The CDR3 nucleotides read TGCAGCGTTGAAGAGTTAAGCGGGAGGTTGAATGAGCAGTTCTTC. Translation gives CSVEELSGRLNEQFF.

This clonotype showed up just a few times. This chain connects TRBV5-1 to TRBJ2-1, with 9 bases fitting TRBD1. CDR1 and CDR2 (germline): SGHRS, YFSETQ. CDR3 length: 15 residues. J lost 6 bases, V lost 4 bases, and 8 bases had no gene match. The chain's CDR3 is CASSVGRDRVNEQFF. The CDR3 nucleotides are TGCGCCAGCAGCGTGGGTAGGGACAGGGTCAATGAGCAGTTCTTC.

This chain connects TRBV29-1 to TRBJ2-7; D gene uncertain. CDR3 length: 10 amino acids. Germline V gene data show CDR1 as SQVTM and CDR2 as ANQGSEA. V was pared by 8 bases and J by 4 bases, with 9 bases between. CDR3 sequence: CSPLEYEQYF. For the CDR3, the DNA is TGCAGCCCGCTCGAGTACGAGCAGTACTTC.

A few counts support this clonotype. This chain uses TRBV5-4 with TRBJ1-6, with 9 bases identical to TRBD1. The CDR3 length is 17 residues. The V gene end was trimmed by 0 bases and the J gene end by 8 bases; junction bases not matched to a gene: 9. Per the germline V gene, CDR1 is SGHNT and CDR2 is YYREEE (reference sequence). Here the CDR3 DNA reads TGTGCCAGCAGCTTGGGACCTGGACAGGGGATCGATTCACCCCTCCACTTT. It encodes CASSLGPGQGIDSPLHF.

This clonotype was picked up many times. The chain combines TRBV27 with TRBJ1-6; a possible D gene is TRBD1 (5 bases). CDR1 MNHEY and CDR2 SMNVEV come from the germline V gene (reference sequence). Trimming left V 4 bases short and J 8 bases short, with 9 bases between. The CDR3 length is 13 residues. The CDR3 is CASSSDIYSPLHF. The CDR3 DNA sequence: TGTGCCAGCAGTTCGGACATCTATTCACCCCTCCACTTT.